One sample yielded the 13 T cell receptor beta chains listed below, sequenced in a study of cytomegalovirus exposure and HLA in healthy donors. A multiplex PCR was run with 60 Vbeta primers and 13 Jbeta primers. Sequencing used immunoSEQ multiplex PCR; TCRdb keeps in-frame clones, though not all of them. The table has nearly 95,000 clones, roughly 79% seen once. The sequencing sample was made of PBMCs. The receptors were sampled from a woman in her thirties or forties in good health and CMV-seronegative.

This clone came up once. V usage is TRBV6-6 and J usage is TRBJ1-2; D gene unclear. CDR1 is MNHNY and CDR2 is SVGAGI in the germline V gene (reference sequence). This CDR3 has 14 residues. V dropped 0 bases and J dropped 7 bases, with 12 bases sitting between them. The DNA for the CDR3 is TGTGCCAGCAGTTACTCGGGTCGGGAGGGTGGCTACACCTTC. Translated: CASSYSGREGGYTF.

The chain joins TRBV4-2 to TRBJ1-1; tentative D call: TRBD1 (6 bases). V lost 3 bases and J lost 1, with 15 bases in between. This CDR3 has 16 residues. Germline assignment: CDR1 LGHNA and CDR2 YNFKEQ. The CDR3 sequence is CASSQGSDRRNTEAFF. CDR3 coding DNA: TGTGCCAGCAGCCAGGGGTCCGACAGGAGGAACACTGAAGCTTTCTTT.

This clone was seen more than once but under ten times. The chain recombines TRBV7-9 with TRBJ1-3, with D maybe TRBD1 (6 bases). The germline V gene has CDR1 SEHNR and CDR2 FQNEAQ (reference sequence). V was shortened by 5 bases and J by 6 bases, with 14 bases between the two germline ends. The CDR3 spans 14 residues. In DNA form, the CDR3 reads TGTGCCAGCAGCCCAACGCGGGGGCTAAACACCATATATTTT. This gives the protein CASSPTRGLNTIYF.

The V gene is TRBV30, the J gene TRBJ1-5; the D is unclear. V lost 5 bases and J lost 5, with 16 bases in between. CDR3 length: 14 amino acids. Germline V gene lookup returns CDR1 GTSNPN and CDR2 SVGIG (reference sequence). This chain's CDR3 is CAWARDNSDQPQHF. Written as DNA, the CDR3 is TGTGCCTGGGCCCGGGATAACTCTGATCAGCCCCAGCATTTT.

The gene calls are TRBV7-2 and TRBJ1-3; TRBD1 aligns across 8 bases. CDR1 SGHTA and CDR2 FQGNSA come from the germline V gene. The length of the CDR3 is 14 residues. J was trimmed by 3 bases and V by 5 bases; bases with no gene match: 3. The CDR3 reads CASSTRGLGNTIYF. The CDR3 coding sequence is TGTGCCAGCAGCACCAGGGGGCTTGGAAACACCATATATTTT.

V usage is TRBV7-2 and J usage is TRBJ2-2; a weak D match, TRBD1 (6 bases). The germline V gene has CDR1 SGHTA and CDR2 FQGNSA. The V end lost 5 bases, the J end lost 3 bases, and 16 bases lay between the germline ends. The CDR3 is 16 residues long. DNA of the CDR3: TGTGCCAGCAGCCTAGGTCGGGCAGGGGACACCGGGGAGCTGTTTTTT. Residues: CASSLGRAGDTGELFF.

This chain's CDR3 is CASSSRDSYEQYF. The DNA of the CDR3 is TGTGCCAGCAGTAGCCGGGACTCCTACGAGCAGTACTTC. The rearrangement uses TRBV28 and TRBJ2-7; TRBD2 might be the D (5 bases). The CDR3 length is 13 residues. In germline, CDR1 is MDHEN, CDR2 SYDVKM. V lost 5 bases to trimming and J lost 0 bases, with 8 bases between them.

J is TRBJ1-6 and V is TRBV7-2; 7 bases line up with TRBD1. There are 15 residues in the CDR3. The trim removed 7 bases at V and 10 bases at J, leaving 13 bases unmatched. CDR1 is SGHTA and CDR2 is FQGNSA in the germline V gene. CDR3: CASTPSTGIGSPLHF. The CDR3 bases are TGTGCCAGCACCCCCTCGACAGGGATAGGGTCACCCCTCCACTTT.

This clone was observed a single time. V is TRBV5-6 and J is TRBJ1-1; the match to TRBD1 covers 7 bases. V was clipped by 4 bases and J by 13 bases; unmatched bases: 10. Germline CDR1 and CDR2: SGHDT and YYEEEE. The CDR3 runs to 12 residues. CDR3 amino acids: CASSINDRDHFF. CDR3 nucleotides: TGTGCCAGCAGCATTAACGACAGGGATCATTTCTTT.

For this clone: The junction shows a germline mismatch at one end, possibly a read error. The chain carries TRBV25-1 and TRBJ1-5; TRBD1 matches 9 bases. The V gene's germline CDR1 is MGHDK and CDR2 SYGVNS. CDR3 size: 16 residues. The CDR3 region has the DNA TGTGCCAGCAGTGAAGGGACAGGGACGAGCAATCAGCCCCAGAATTTT. The encoded protein is CASSEGTGTSNQPQNF.

The V and J genes are TRBV2 and TRBJ2-7; TRBD2 aligns across 11 bases. With 11 bases clipped from V and 3 bases from J, the junction kept 6 bases outside the gene matches. This CDR3 spans 13 amino acids. Looked up from germline, CDR1 is SNHLY and CDR2 is FYNNEI. The CDR3 loop is CAWRLAGSYEQYF. As DNA, the CDR3 is TGTGCCTGGAGACTAGCGGGGAGCTACGAGCAGTACTTC.

The chain links TRBV7-2 to TRBJ2-5; perhaps TRBD2 as D (5 bases). V was cut by 0 bases and J by 5 bases, with 16 bases left in between. In germline, CDR1 is SGHTA, CDR2 FQGNSA. The CDR3 consists of 16 residues. The CDR3, as DNA: TGTGCCAGCAGCTTAGCGGGAGCTGGGGTTGGGGAGACCCAGTACTTC. It is translated as CASSLAGAGVGETQYF. The variable domain in full, completed from reference TRBV7-2 and TRBJ2-5, reads GAGVSQSPSNKVTEKGKDVELRCDPISGHTALYWYRQSLGQGLEFLIYFQGNSAPDKSGLPSDRFSAERTGGSVSTLTIQRTQQEDSAVYLCASSLAGAGVGETQYFGPGTRLLVL.

By share, this clone counts as medium-sized. The chain carries TRBV5-4 and TRBJ2-7; TRBD2 matches at 10 bases. V shed 2 bases, J shed 7 bases, and the junction held 9 bases outside the gene matches. CDR1 SGHNT and CDR2 YYREEE come from the germline V gene (reference sequence). This CDR3 comprises 15 residues. CDR3 protein: CASSFPAGGLAEQYF. CDR3 DNA sequence: TGTGCCAGCAGCTTTCCAGCGGGGGGGCTTGCGGAGCAGTACTTC.